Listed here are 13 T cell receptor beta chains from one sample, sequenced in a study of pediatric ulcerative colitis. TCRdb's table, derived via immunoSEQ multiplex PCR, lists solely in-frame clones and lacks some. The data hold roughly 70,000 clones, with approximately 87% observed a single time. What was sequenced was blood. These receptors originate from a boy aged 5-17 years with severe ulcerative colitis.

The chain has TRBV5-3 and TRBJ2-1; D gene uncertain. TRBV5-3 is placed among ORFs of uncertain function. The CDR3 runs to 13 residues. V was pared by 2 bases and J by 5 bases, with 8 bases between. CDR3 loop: CARSLRANNEQFF. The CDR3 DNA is TGTGCCAGAAGCTTAAGGGCGAACAATGAGCAGTTCTTC.

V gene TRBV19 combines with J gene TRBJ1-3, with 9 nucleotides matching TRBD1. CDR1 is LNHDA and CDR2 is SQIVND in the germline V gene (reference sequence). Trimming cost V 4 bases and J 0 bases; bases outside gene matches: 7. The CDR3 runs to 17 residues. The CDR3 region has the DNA TGTGCCAGTAGTACTATGAGGACAGGGGACTCTGGAAACACCATATATTTT. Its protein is CASSTMRTGDSGNTIYF.

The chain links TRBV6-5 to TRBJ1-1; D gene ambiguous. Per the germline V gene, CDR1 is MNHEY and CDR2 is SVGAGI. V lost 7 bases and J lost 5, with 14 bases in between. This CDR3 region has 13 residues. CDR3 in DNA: TGTGCCAGCATTTCTGGTCCGGGGACTGAAGCTTTCTTT. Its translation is CASISGPGTEAFF.

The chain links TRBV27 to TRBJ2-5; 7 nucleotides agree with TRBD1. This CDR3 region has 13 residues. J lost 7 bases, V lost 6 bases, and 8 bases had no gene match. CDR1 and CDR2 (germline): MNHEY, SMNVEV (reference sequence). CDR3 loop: CASSPDRVATQYF. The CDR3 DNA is TGTGCCAGCAGCCCTGACAGGGTGGCGACCCAGTACTTC.

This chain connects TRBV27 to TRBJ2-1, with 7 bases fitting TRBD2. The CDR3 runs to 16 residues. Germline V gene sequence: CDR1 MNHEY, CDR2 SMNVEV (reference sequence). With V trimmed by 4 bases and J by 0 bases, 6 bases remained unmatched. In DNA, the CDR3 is TGTGCCAGCAGTTCAGAAGCGGGGAGCTCCTACAATGAGCAGTTCTTC. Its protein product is CASSSEAGSSYNEQFF.

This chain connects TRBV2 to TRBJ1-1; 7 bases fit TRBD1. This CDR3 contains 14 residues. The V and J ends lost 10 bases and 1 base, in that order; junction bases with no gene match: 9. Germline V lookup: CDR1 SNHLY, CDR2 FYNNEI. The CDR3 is CATSTGRGNTEAFF. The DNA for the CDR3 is TGTGCCACTTCGACAGGGCGTGGGAACACTGAAGCTTTCTTT.

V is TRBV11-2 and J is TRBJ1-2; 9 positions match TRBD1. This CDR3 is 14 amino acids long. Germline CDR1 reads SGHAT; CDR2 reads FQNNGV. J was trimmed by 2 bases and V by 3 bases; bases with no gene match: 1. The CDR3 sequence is CASSLDRGNYGYTF. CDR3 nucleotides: TGTGCCAGCAGCTTGGACAGGGGAAACTATGGCTACACCTTC. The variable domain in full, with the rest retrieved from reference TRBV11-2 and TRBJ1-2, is EAGVAQSPRYKIIEKRQSVAFWCNPISGHATLYWYQQILGQGPKLLIQFQNNGVVDDSQLPKDRFSAERLKGVDSTLKIQPAKLEDSAVYLCASSLDRGNYGYTFGSGTRLTVV.

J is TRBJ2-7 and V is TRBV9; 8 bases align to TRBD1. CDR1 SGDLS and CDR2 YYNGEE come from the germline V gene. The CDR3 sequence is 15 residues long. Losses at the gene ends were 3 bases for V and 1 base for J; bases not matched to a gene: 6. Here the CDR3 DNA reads TGTGCCAGCAGCGAAGCCGGGACAGGATCCTACGAGCAGTACTTC. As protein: CASSEAGTGSYEQYF.

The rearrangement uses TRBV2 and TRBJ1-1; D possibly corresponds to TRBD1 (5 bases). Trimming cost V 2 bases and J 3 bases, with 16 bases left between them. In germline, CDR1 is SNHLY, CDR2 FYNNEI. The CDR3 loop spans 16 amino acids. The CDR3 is CASSERLWQGDTEAFF. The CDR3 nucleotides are TGTGCCAGCAGTGAACGTCTTTGGCAGGGCGACACTGAAGCTTTCTTT.

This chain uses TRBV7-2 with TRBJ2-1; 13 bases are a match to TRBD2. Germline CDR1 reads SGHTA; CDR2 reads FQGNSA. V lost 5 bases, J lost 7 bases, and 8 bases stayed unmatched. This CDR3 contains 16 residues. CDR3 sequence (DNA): TGTGCCAGCAGCCCCTGGACTAGCGGGAGAACAAATGAGCAGTTCTTC. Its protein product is CASSPWTSGRTNEQFF.

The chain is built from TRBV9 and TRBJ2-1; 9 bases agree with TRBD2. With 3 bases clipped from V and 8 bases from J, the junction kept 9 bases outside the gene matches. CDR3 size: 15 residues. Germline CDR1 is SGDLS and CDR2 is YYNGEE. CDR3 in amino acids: CASSAYSGRKDEQFF. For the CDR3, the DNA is TGTGCCAGCAGCGCTTATAGCGGGAGAAAGGATGAGCAGTTCTTC. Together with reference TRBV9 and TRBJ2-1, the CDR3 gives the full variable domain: DSGVTQTPKHLITATGQRVTLRCSPRSGDLSVYWYQQSLDQGLQFLIQYYNGEERAKGNILERFSAQQFPDLHSELNLSSLELGDSALYFCASSAYSGRKDEQFFGPGTRLTVL.

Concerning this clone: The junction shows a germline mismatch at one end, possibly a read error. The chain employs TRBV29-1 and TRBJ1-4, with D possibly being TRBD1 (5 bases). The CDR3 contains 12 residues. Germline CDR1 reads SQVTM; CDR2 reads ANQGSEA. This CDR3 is CSAWDPNHPKVF. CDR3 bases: TGCAGCGCCTGGGACCCGAATCACCCAAAAGTTTTT.

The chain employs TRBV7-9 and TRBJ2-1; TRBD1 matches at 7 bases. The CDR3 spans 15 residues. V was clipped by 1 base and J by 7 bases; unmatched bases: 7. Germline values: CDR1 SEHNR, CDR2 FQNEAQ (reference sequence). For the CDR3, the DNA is TGTGCCAGCAGCTTAGGGCAGGGGGATGATAATGAGCAGTTCTTC. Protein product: CASSLGQGDDNEQFF.